Included here is one T cell receptor beta chain sequence, with context. Assay used: immunoSEQ multiplex PCR; TCRdb lists only in-frame clones, some missing. Here the sample spans tens of thousands of clones, around 86% being singletons. The sample is drawn from a study of T cell responses to AZD1222 COVID-19 vaccine. CDR3 length: 15 amino acids. V dropped 5 bases and J dropped 4; count of bases not matched to a gene: 10. Germline lookup yields CDR1 MNHEY and CDR2 SMNVEV (reference sequence). Sequencing was performed on peripheral blood, taken on day 0 of AZD1222 vaccination. This chain links TRBV27 with TRBJ2-7; 8 bases are shared with TRBD1. This TCR was recovered from an adult in good health. For the CDR3, the DNA is TGTGCCAGCAGTCGGACAGGACAGGGCTTATACGAGCAGTACTTC. It translates to CASSRTGQGLYEQYF.